A selection of T cell receptor beta chains follows, all from one sample in a study of blood T cell repertoires in COVID-19. This table comes from immunoSEQ multiplex PCR, and its TCRdb copy is limited to in-frame clones, with some not included. This table holds about 180,000 clones, approximately 88% found once. The material sequenced was peripheral blood. The receptors were gathered from a woman younger than 45 with acute or convalescent COVID-19. CDR3s include the opening cysteine and the closing phenylalanine or tryptophan. D genes are given only for firm matches. Not every row has a clone size; where given, it reads once, few, many or a size class.

J: TRBJ2-1; size: .; D: TRBD2; V: TRBV29-1; DNA: TGCAGCGTTGCCAAGCGGGATATGTACAATGAGCAGTTCTTC; CDR3: CSVAKRDMYNEQFF
J: TRBJ2-1; size: .; D: TRBD2; V: TRBV29-1; DNA: TGCAGCGTTGCCGGACTAGCGGGAGTTCCTGAGCAGTTCTTC; CDR3: CSVAGLAGVPEQFF
J: TRBJ2-2; size: .; D: TRBD2; V: TRBV19; DNA: TGTGCCAGTAGTACCGCGCCCGGACTAGCGGGAGTCCACGGGGAGCTGTTTTTT; CDR3: CASSTAPGLAGVHGELFF
J: TRBJ2-2; size: once; D: .; V: TRBV9; DNA: TGTGCCAGCAGCGTACACCCGGCGAACACCGGGGAGCTGTTTTTT; CDR3: CASSVHPANTGELFF
J: TRBJ2-5; size: once; D: TRBD1; V: TRBV5-4; DNA: TGTGCCAGCAGCTCGACAGGGGCGCGGGAGACCCAGTACTTC; CDR3: CASSSTGARETQYF
J: TRBJ1-5; size: .; D: .; V: TRBV11-3; DNA: TGTGCCAGCAGCTTAGCGGGGGGCAGCAATCAGCCCCAGCATTTT; CDR3: CASSLAGGSNQPQHF
J: TRBJ1-2; size: .; D: .; V: TRBV18; DNA: TGTGCCAGCTCACCTCGGGCAGGGATTGAAGGCTACACCTTC; CDR3: CASSPRAGIEGYTF
J: TRBJ2-6; size: .; D: .; V: TRBV5-1; DNA: TGCGCCAGCAGCCTGATGGGGCCTGGGGCCAACGTCCTGACTTTC; CDR3: CASSLMGPGANVLTF
J: TRBJ2-3; size: once; D: .; V: TRBV7-2; DNA: TGTGCCAGCAGCTTAGGTTCTAGCACAGATACGCAGTATTTT; CDR3: CASSLGSSTDTQYF
J: TRBJ2-2; size: .; D: TRBD2; V: TRBV3-1/TRBV3-2; DNA: TGTGCCAGCAGCCGCCCCGGGACTATCGGGGAGCTGTTTTTT; CDR3: CASSRPGTIGELFF
J: TRBJ2-1; size: many; D: TRBD2; V: TRBV5-1; DNA: TGCGCCAGCAGCCTTTTAGGGACTAGCGCCAGTGAGCAGTTCTTC; CDR3: CASSLLGTSASEQFF
J: TRBJ2-1; size: few; D: .; V: TRBV20-1; DNA: TGCAGTGCTAGTCCGGACAATGAGCAGTTCTTC; CDR3: CSASPDNEQFF
J: TRBJ2-1; size: .; D: TRBD2; V: TRBV7-6; DNA: TGTGCCAGCAGCCAAAGCGGGAAATCCTACAATGAGCAGTTCTTC; CDR3: CASSQSGKSYNEQFF
J: TRBJ2-5; size: .; D: .; V: TRBV7-2; DNA: TGTGCCAGCAGCTGGCGGGTGATACAAGAGACCCAGTACTTC; CDR3: CASSWRVIQETQYF
J: TRBJ2-7; size: .; D: TRBD2; V: TRBV6-5; DNA: TGTGCCAGCAGAAGGGGACTAGCGGGACGCGAGCAGTACTTC; CDR3: CASRRGLAGREQYF
J: TRBJ1-4; size: .; D: .; V: TRBV29-1; DNA: TGCAGCGCCTCGGGGGGAGCAACTAATGAAAAACTGTTTTTT; CDR3: CSASGGATNEKLFF
J: TRBJ2-7; size: .; D: .; V: TRBV7-2; DNA: TGTGCCAGCAGCGCCGGGACTCTCTACGAGCAGTACTTC; CDR3: CASSAGTLYEQYF
J: TRBJ2-7; size: .; D: .; V: TRBV6-5; DNA: TGTGCCAGCAGTTACGGAAGTGCGGGGAAGTACGAGCAGTACTTC; CDR3: CASSYGSAGKYEQYF
J: TRBJ2-5; size: once; D: .; V: TRBV20-1; DNA: TGCAGTGCAAGGTCGGGGGAGACCCAGTACTTC; CDR3: CSARSGETQYF
J: TRBJ2-5; size: .; D: TRBD2; V: TRBV7-6; DNA: TGTGCCAGCAGCTTGGAAAGCGGGAGGGCCGCAGAGACCCAGTACTTC; CDR3: CASSLESGRAAETQYF
J: TRBJ1-6; size: .; D: TRBD1; V: TRBV6-5; DNA: TGTGCCAGCAGTCCCAGGGGGATCCTCCTCCACTTT; CDR3: CASSPRGILLHF
J: TRBJ2-7; size: .; D: TRBD1; V: TRBV10-3; DNA: TGTGCCATCAGTGGGACAGGGGAGAGGTACGAGCAGTACTTC; CDR3: CAISGTGERYEQYF
J: TRBJ2-1; size: .; D: .; V: TRBV19; DNA: TGTGCCAGTAGTATAGACGGGAGCTCCTACAATGAGCAGTTCTTC; CDR3: CASSIDGSSYNEQFF
J: TRBJ2-2; size: .; D: .; V: TRBV19; DNA: TGTGCCAGTAGTATTCCCGCCGGGGAGCTGTTTTTT; CDR3: CASSIPAGELFF
J: TRBJ2-7; size: .; D: TRBD2; V: TRBV28; DNA: TGTGCCAGCAAACCTCCGGGACTAACAGACGAGCAGTACTTC; CDR3: CASKPPGLTDEQYF
J: TRBJ1-1; size: few; D: .; V: TRBV7-2; DNA: TGTGCCAGCAGCTTAAGAGGTGGAGGGTATGACACTGAAGCTTTCTTT; CDR3: CASSLRGGGYDTEAFF
J: TRBJ1-2; size: .; D: TRBD1; V: TRBV18; DNA: TGTGCCAGCTCATCCCGGACAGGGGAAGGCTACACCTTC; CDR3: CASSSRTGEGYTF
J: TRBJ2-1; size: .; D: .; V: TRBV6-1; DNA: TGTGCCAGCAGTGAGGACCGGGACAAGCAGTTCTTC; CDR3: CASSEDRDKQFF
J: TRBJ1-1; size: .; D: .; V: TRBV3-1/TRBV3-2; DNA: TGTGCCAGCAGGATTGGGTGGCTAGAGAACACTGAAGCTTTCTTT; CDR3: CASRIGWLENTEAFF
J: TRBJ2-2; size: .; D: .; V: TRBV11-2; DNA: TGTGCCAGCAGCTTTCCTGGGCCCGGGGAGCTGTTTTTT; CDR3: CASSFPGPGELFF
J: TRBJ2-5; size: .; D: .; V: TRBV14; DNA: TGTGCCAGCAGCAGGTCAGCGGGGACCCAGTACTTC; CDR3: CASSRSAGTQYF
J: TRBJ2-5; size: .; D: TRBD2; V: TRBV7-2; DNA: TGTGCCAGCAGCCCCCTGGGAGGGGAGGACGGGACCCAGTACTTC; CDR3: CASSPLGGEDGTQYF
J: TRBJ1-2; size: .; D: .; V: TRBV11-2; DNA: TGTGCCAGCAGCTTAACCAGGGGCTACACCTTC; CDR3: CASSLTRGYTF
J: TRBJ2-7; size: .; D: .; V: TRBV11-2; DNA: TGTGCCAGCAGCTTAACGACGGAGCAGCAGTACTTC; CDR3: CASSLTTEQQYF
J: TRBJ2-1; size: .; D: .; V: TRBV6-7; DNA: TGTGCCAGCAGTTACTCGCGGGGACCGGACTCGAGGTACAATGAGCAGTTCTTC; CDR3: CASSYSRGPDSRYNEQFF
J: TRBJ2-5; size: .; D: .; V: TRBV12-3/TRBV12-4; DNA: TGTGCCAGCAGTTTAGTTGGCGAGACCCAGTACTTC; CDR3: CASSLVGETQYF
J: TRBJ2-3; size: once; D: .; V: TRBV29-1; DNA: TGCAGCGTTCTTGGGTTTCGGGGAATAGATACGCAGTATTTT; CDR3: CSVLGFRGIDTQYF
J: TRBJ2-1; size: .; D: .; V: TRBV5-4; DNA: TGTGCCAGCAGCTTGGGGGGCGCTATGGGCAATGAGCAGTTCTTC; CDR3: CASSLGGAMGNEQFF
J: TRBJ2-4; size: .; D: TRBD2; V: TRBV12-3/TRBV12-4; DNA: TGTGCCAGCAGGGAGCGGGAGGGAAACATTCAGTACTTC; CDR3: CASREREGNIQYF
J: TRBJ2-3; size: .; D: .; V: TRBV19; DNA: TGTGCCAGTAGTAAGCGACAGGTTGGAGATACGCAGTATTTT; CDR3: CASSKRQVGDTQYF
J: TRBJ1-3; size: .; D: .; V: TRBV28; DNA: TGTGCCAGCAAGGAACAGGCTGGAAACACCATATATTTT; CDR3: CASKEQAGNTIYF
J: TRBJ1-6; size: .; D: TRBD1; V: TRBV19; DNA: TGTGCCAGTAGTATTCCGGGACAGGGGAGATCACCCCTCCACTTT; CDR3: CASSIPGQGRSPLHF
J: TRBJ1-2; size: .; D: .; V: TRBV29-1; DNA: TGCAGCGTTCTTCAACTGGACTATGGCTACACCTTC; CDR3: CSVLQLDYGYTF